The 19 T cell receptor beta chains below come from one sample, sequenced in a study of CD8+CD57+ T cells in acquired aplastic anemia. TCR beta VDJ and CDR3 profiling used genomic DNA as template. From the reads, TCRdb called clonotypes with MiXCR, one entry per CDR3 protein. The sample consists of about 180,000 distinct CDR3 sequences, 63% of them appearing once. The patients chosen for sequencing had shown expansion of CD8+CD57+ cells (detected by flow cytometry). What was sequenced was sorted CD4+, CD8+, or CD8+CD57+ T cells (not recorded which) from PBMCs. The source is a human donor with aplastic anemia.

This clonotype has ten or more counts. The chain employs TRBV7-8 and TRBJ2-7; no clear D. V lost 5 bases to trimming and J lost 5 bases, with 16 bases between them. This CDR3 region has 14 residues. Germline values: CDR1 SGHVS, CDR2 FQNEAQ. Written as DNA, the CDR3 is TGTGCCAGCAGCCCCGGACGGTCCGGGCACGAGCAGTACTTC. As protein: CASSPGRSGHEQYF.

The chain joins TRBV20-1 to TRBJ2-7; 9 positions agree with TRBD2. Germline CDR1 is DFQATT and CDR2 is SNEGSKA (reference sequence). The CDR3 is 17 residues long. V was pared by 0 bases and J by 6 bases, with 15 bases of the junction left unmatched. CDR3 sequence: CSARDRGAGGPGSEQYF. For the CDR3, the DNA is TGCAGTGCTAGAGATCGAGGTGCGGGAGGGCCTGGGAGCGAGCAGTACTTC.

The chain couples TRBV7-7 to TRBJ2-3; the D gene is possibly TRBD1 (5 bases). Germline V CDR1 and CDR2: SSHAT, FNYEAQ (reference sequence). The CDR3 length is 15 residues. V dropped 2 bases and J dropped 1 base, with 10 bases sitting between them. CDR3 residues: CASSLRRAGTDTQYF. CDR3 coding DNA: TGTGCCAGCAGCTTACGCAGGGCCGGCACAGATACGCAGTATTTT. Drawing the rest from reference TRBV7-7 and TRBJ2-3, the complete variable domain is GAGVSQSPRYKVTKRGQDVTLRCDPISSHATLYWYQQALGQGPEFLTYFNYEAQPDKSGLPSDRFSAERPEGSISTLTIQRTEQRDSAMYRCASSLRRAGTDTQYFGPGTRLTVL.

V is TRBV11-2 and J is TRBJ1-1; 10 bases match TRBD1. The CDR3 consists of 12 residues. Looked up from germline, CDR1 is SGHAT and CDR2 is FQNNGV. V lost 6 bases and J lost 8; bases outside the gene matches: 3. The CDR3 here is CASRGTGVEAFF. As DNA, the CDR3 is TGTGCCAGCAGGGGGACAGGGGTCGAAGCTTTCTTT.

This sequence joins TRBV19 and TRBJ1-6; TRBD1 aligns across 7 bases. The CDR3 is 17 amino acids. Trimming at V came to 6 bases and at J to 2 bases, leaving 10 bases not matched to a gene. In germline, CDR1 is LNHDA, CDR2 SQIVND (reference sequence). In DNA, the CDR3 is TGTGCCAGTAGGCCCCCAGGGGGGGCGGCCTATAATTCACCCCTCCACTTT. Its translation is CASRPPGGAAYNSPLHF.

This clonotype has only one observation. V and J are TRBV29-1 and TRBJ2-7; either TRBD1 or TRBD2 may supply D (6 bases each). With 4 bases removed from V and 3 bases from J, the gap between germline ends came to 10 bases. Germline V CDR1 and CDR2: SQVTM, ANQGSEA. This CDR3 contains 12 residues. CDR3 protein: CSVVGGLYEQYF. As DNA, the CDR3 is TGCAGCGTTGTCGGGGGCCTCTACGAGCAGTACTTC.

This clonotype was seen only a few times. The V and J genes are TRBV9 and TRBJ1-1; D uncertain. From germline, CDR1 is SGDLS and CDR2 YYNGEE. Trimming removed 0 bases from V and 0 bases from J, with 6 bases in between. There are 14 residues in the CDR3. The CDR3 spells CASSVGVVNTEAFF. The CDR3 DNA sequence: TGTGCCAGCAGCGTAGGAGTAGTGAACACTGAAGCTTTCTTT.

This chain joins TRBV2 and TRBJ1-2; TRBD1 is a possible D gene (5 bases). This CDR3 has 13 amino acids. CDR1 is SNHLY and CDR2 is FYNNEI in the germline V gene. V lost 6 bases and J 8 bases, leaving 16 bases between the germline ends. The CDR3 region has the DNA TGTGCCAGCAGGCTACAGGATGCCGGGGGCTACACCTTC. Its protein product is CASRLQDAGGYTF.

V usage is TRBV7-9 and J usage is TRBJ1-5, with 9 positions matching TRBD1. Germline V gives CDR1 SEHNR, CDR2 FQNEAQ (reference sequence). CDR3 length equals 16 residues. J lost 0 bases, V lost 4 bases, and 4 bases had no gene match. The CDR3 reads CASSYWTGASNQPQHF. The CDR3 DNA sequence: TGTGCCAGCAGCTATTGGACAGGGGCTAGCAATCAGCCCCAGCATTTT.

The V gene is TRBV2, the J gene TRBJ2-3, with 10 bases fitting TRBD1. V was pared by 7 bases and J by 2 bases, with 9 bases of the junction left unmatched. Germline V gives CDR1 SNHLY, CDR2 FYNNEI. The CDR3 covers 16 residues. In DNA form, the CDR3 reads TGTGCCAGCATTCCCGTGGGACAGGGGCCCACAGATACGCAGTATTTT. This encodes CASIPVGQGPTDTQYF.

The genes are TRBV20-1 and TRBJ1-2; D uncertain. V was trimmed by 5 bases and J by 5 bases, leaving 12 bases between them. This CDR3 region has 12 residues. Per germline, CDR1 DFQATT and CDR2 SNEGSKA (reference sequence). CDR3 in DNA: TGCAGTGCTTGGTCAGACACGTATGGCTACACCTTC. This codes for CSAWSDTYGYTF.

The chain combines TRBV7-9 with TRBJ2-5; D remains ambiguous. Per the germline V gene, CDR1 is SEHNR and CDR2 is FQNEAQ (reference sequence). V shed 4 bases and J shed 1 base, with 13 bases lying between them. The CDR3 has 15 amino acids. In DNA, the CDR3 is TGTGCCAGCAGCTCGGTGCGACAACTCCAAGAGACCCAGTACTTC. This codes for CASSSVRQLQETQYF.

The sample holds many counts of this clonotype. A read error may be the cause here, since a much bigger clone is one base away. The chain couples TRBV29-1 to TRBJ1-1; the D is unclear. The CDR3 is 12 amino acids. Per the germline V gene, CDR1 is SQVTM and CDR2 is ANQGSEA. In DNA, the CDR3 is TGCAGCGTTGACCCGGGGTACACTGAAGCTTCCTTT. Amino acids: CSVDPGYTEASF.

In its sample, this clonotype was seen many times. The chain combines TRBV7-9 with TRBJ1-2; 7 bases line up with TRBD1. The V gene end was trimmed by 5 bases and the J gene end by 2 bases; junction bases not matched to a gene: 5. Looked up from germline, CDR1 is SEHNR and CDR2 is FQNEAQ (reference sequence). The CDR3 contains 14 residues. CDR3 amino acids: CASSPGGTNYGYTF. CDR3 nucleotides: TGTGCCAGCAGCCCAGGGGGGACCAACTATGGCTACACCTTC.

The chain links TRBV12-3 or TRBV12-4 to TRBJ2-5, with TRBD1 matching over 7 bases. V trimming: 4 bases; J trimming: 5 bases; junction bases outside the gene matches: 10. The CDR3 has 15 amino acids. The CDR3 sequence is CASSYNPTGFETQYF. The CDR3 nucleotides read TGTGCCAGCAGTTACAACCCGACAGGGTTCGAGACCCAGTACTTC.

In regard to this clonotype: An end of the junction differs from the germline gene, which may be a read error. The chain carries TRBV7-2 and TRBJ1-5; D perhaps matches TRBD1 (5 bases). This CDR3 spans 15 amino acids. Germline V gene data show CDR1 as SGHTA and CDR2 as FQGNSA. The CDR3 DNA is TGTGCCAGCAGCCTAGCGGGGACCTACGATCAGCCCCAGCATTTT. Translation: CASSLAGTYDQPQHF.

The V gene is TRBV9, the J gene TRBJ1-1; tentatively, D is TRBD1 (5 bases). Germline V gene data show CDR1 as SGDLS and CDR2 as YYNGEE. Between the trimmed V and J ends, which lost 0 bases and 3 bases, there was a span of 12 bases. This CDR3 is built from 15 residues. The CDR3: CASSVGGKSYTEAFF. DNA for the CDR3: TGTGCCAGCAGCGTAGGGGGGAAGAGTTACACTGAAGCTTTCTTT.

The chain joins TRBV9 to TRBJ1-6; 11 nucleotides agree with TRBD1. J lost 7 bases, V lost 0 bases, and 18 bases had no gene match. This CDR3 has 21 amino acids. The germline V gene encodes CDR1 SGDLS and CDR2 YYNGEE. CDR3 DNA sequence: TGTGCCAGCAGCGTAGCTAGCTCAAGTGGGACAGGGGGTTTAGGGAATTCACCCCTCCACTTT. It codes for CASSVASSSGTGGLGNSPLHF.

V usage is TRBV7-6 and J usage is TRBJ2-7, with D perhaps matching TRBD2 (5 bases). Germline CDR1 reads SGHVS; CDR2 reads FNYEAQ. V lost 2 bases, J lost 1 base, and 9 bases lay in between. CDR3 length: 14 amino acids. CDR3 sequence reads: CASSLLGGSYEQYF. The CDR3 DNA sequence: TGTGCCAGCAGCTTACTCGGAGGATCCTACGAGCAGTACTTC.